The text below deals with one T cell receptor (beta chain). This sample is drawn from a study of identical twins. MiXCR, applied by TCRdb to the 5' RACE reads, yields one record per CDR3 protein. Here the sample spans approximately 1.8 million distinct CDR3 sequences, around 29% being singletons. Sequences were obtained from cord blood. The origin of this receptor is a newborn girl in good health.

For the CDR3, the DNA is TGTGCCAGCAGTTTAACCAGCGGGTCTGGGTTCTACGAGCAGTACTTC. Translating gives CASSLTSGSGFYEQYF. The chain couples TRBV28 to TRBJ2-7, with D possibly TRBD2 on 6 matching bases. Germline V lookup: CDR1 MDHEN, CDR2 SYDVKM. The length of the CDR3 is 16 residues. The ends were cut back, 2 bases at V and 3 bases at J, with 17 bases in the middle.